Below, 21 T cell receptor beta chains from the same sample are listed, as sequenced in a study of shared clonotypes between healthy human individuals. Using immunoSEQ multiplex PCR, the repertoire was profiled, and TCRdb retains in-frame clones only, with some absent. Of fewer than 1 million clones in the sample, approximately 97% were seen once. In the naive CD8 group, cells lacked CD45RO and were positively selected for CCR7, so terminally differentiated effector memory CD45RA+ cells were left out. The sequencing sample was made of naive CD8+ T cells sorted from blood. All receptors derive from a man younger than 45 in good health.

The chain links TRBV7-2 to TRBJ2-3; 13 bases line up with TRBD2. This CDR3 has 16 residues. J gave up 2 bases and V 4 bases, and 3 bases lay outside the gene matches. Germline assignment: CDR1 SGHTA and CDR2 FQGNSA. CDR3 sequence reads: CASSSGTSGNTDTQYF. CDR3 DNA: TGTGCCAGCAGCTCCGGGACTAGCGGGAACACAGATACGCAGTATTTT.

The J gene is TRBJ2-7, the V gene TRBV9; the match to TRBD2 covers 13 bases. There are 16 residues in the CDR3. Germline lookup yields CDR1 SGDLS and CDR2 YYNGEE. Trimming removed 4 bases from V and 6 bases from J; junction bases left unmatched: 10. DNA of the CDR3: TGTGCCAGCAGCACTACTAGCGGGAGGGGTCGTTCCGAGCAGTACTTC. This codes for CASSTTSGRGRSEQYF.

This rearrangement joins TRBV10-3 to TRBJ2-7, with a weak D call TRBD1 (6 bases). There are 12 residues in the CDR3. Deletions cut 10 bases from V and 4 bases from J, with 14 bases between. Per the germline V gene, CDR1 is ENHRY and CDR2 is SYGVKD. CDR3 region: CASGQTYYEQYF. CDR3 sequence (DNA): TGTGCCAGCGGACAGACTTATTACGAGCAGTACTTC.

This clone was observed a handful of times. The rearrangement uses TRBV14 and TRBJ2-1; D is uncertain. Germline loops: CDR1 SGHDN, CDR2 FVKESK. CDR3 length: 13 amino acids. Trimming shortened V by 1 base and J by 10 bases, and 11 bases separated the two germline ends. The CDR3, as DNA: TGTGCCAGCAGCCAAGGATCTGGGTTGGAGCAGTTCTTC. Its translation: CASSQGSGLEQFF.

This clone was seen once. V and J are TRBV29-1 and TRBJ2-7, with TRBD2 matching over 10 bases. V lost 6 bases and J lost 1; bases outside the gene matches: 9. Germline CDR1 and CDR2: SQVTM and ANQGSEA. The CDR3 extends over 15 amino acids. The CDR3 nucleotides are TGCAGCGTCGTTCCTTTACTAGCGGGATCCTACGAGCAGTACTTC. Amino acid sequence: CSVVPLLAGSYEQYF.

This chain joins TRBV15 and TRBJ1-2, with D possibly TRBD1 on 6 matching bases. Looked up from germline, CDR1 is LNHNV and CDR2 is YYDKDF (reference sequence). V was shortened by 3 bases and J by 10 bases, with 21 bases between the two germline ends. The CDR3 is 15 residues long. CDR3 sequence: CATSSRRTVIMDYTF. DNA for the CDR3: TGTGCCACCAGCAGTAGGCGGACAGTTATTATGGACTACACCTTC. Looking up the rest from reference TRBV15 and TRBJ1-2 gives the full variable domain: DAMVIQNPRYQVTQFGKPVTLSCSQTLNHNVMYWYQQKSSQAPKLLFHYYDKDFNNEADTPDNFQSRRPNTSFCFLDIRSPGLGDTAMYLCATSSRRTVIMDYTFGSGTRLTVV.

In DNA, the CDR3 is TGCGCCAGCAGCCAATGGGAAGAAAATCAGCCCCAGCATTTT. Amino acids: CASSQWEENQPQHF. J is TRBJ1-5 and V is TRBV4-1, with no clear D. CDR1 is MGHRA, CDR2 YSYEKL, per germline. This CDR3 contains 14 residues. V lost 2 bases, J lost 4 bases, and 9 bases lay in between.

The CDR3 coding sequence is TGCGCCAGCAGCCCAAGTGGGAGAGCGGGGGTGTACAATGAGCAGTTCTTC. Translating it yields CASSPSGRAGVYNEQFF. V gene TRBV5-1 combines with J gene TRBJ2-1; TRBD2 aligns across 8 bases. The CDR3 totals 17 residues. The germline V gene has CDR1 SGHRS and CDR2 YFSETQ. V dropped 4 bases and J dropped 4; count of bases not matched to a gene: 13.

This clone was seen just once. J is TRBJ2-7 and V is TRBV13, with TRBD1 identical over 9 bases. Germline V gene data show CDR1 as PRHDT and CDR2 as FYEKMQ (reference sequence). This CDR3 contains 15 residues. Unmatched junction bases numbered 7, after V lost 4 bases and J lost 3 bases. CDR3 loop: CASSSPGTGHYEQYF. CDR3 nucleotides: TGTGCCAGCAGCTCCCCCGGGACAGGGCACTACGAGCAGTACTTC. Together with reference TRBV13 and TRBJ2-7, the CDR3 gives the full variable domain: AAGVIQSPRHLIKEKRETATLKCYPIPRHDTVYWYQQGPGQDPQFLISFYEKMQSDKGSIPDRFSAQQFSDYHSELNMSSLELGDSALYFCASSSPGTGHYEQYFGPGTRLTVT.

This chain uses TRBV10-2 with TRBJ1-1, with 7 bases fitting TRBD1. Germline values: CDR1 WSHSY, CDR2 SAAADI. V shed 1 base, J shed 5 bases, and the junction held 7 bases outside the gene matches. This CDR3 spans 15 amino acids. The CDR3 is CASSELRQGETEAFF. CDR3 DNA: TGCGCCAGCAGTGAGTTGAGACAGGGAGAGACTGAAGCTTTCTTT.

The chain recombines TRBV5-5 with TRBJ2-7; D is unclear. The CDR3 is made up of 14 amino acids. The germline V gene has CDR1 SGHKS and CDR2 YYEKEE (reference sequence). Trimming stripped 0 bases from V and 3 bases from J, with 10 bases between. CDR3 loop: CASSLADSFYEQYF. In DNA form, the CDR3 reads TGTGCCAGCAGCTTGGCTGATTCCTTCTACGAGCAGTACTTC. Full variable domain (remainder filled in from reference TRBV5-5 and TRBJ2-7): DAGVTQSPTHLIKTRGQQVTLRCSPISGHKSVSWYQQVLGQGPQFIFQYYEKEERGRGNFPDRFSARQFPNYSSELNVNALLLGDSALYLCASSLADSFYEQYFGPGTRLTVT.

About this clone itself: Within the sample, other DNA sequences also encode this same CDR3. The J gene is TRBJ1-5, the V gene TRBV28, with no clear D. The germline V gene encodes CDR1 MDHEN and CDR2 SYDVKM. This CDR3 is 13 amino acids long. Deletions cut 3 bases from V and 4 bases from J, with 7 bases between. The CDR3: CASSFGLNQPQHF. The CDR3 nucleotides read TGTGCCAGCAGTTTTGGTTTGAATCAGCCCCAGCATTTT.

In DNA form, the CDR3 reads TGTGCCAGCAGCGTAGAGGATTTCTACGAGCAGTACTTC. Protein: CASSVEDFYEQYF. The chain joins TRBV9 to TRBJ2-7; no firm D call. The CDR3 consists of 13 residues. V lost 0 bases and J 3 bases, leaving 7 bases between the germline ends. Germline loops: CDR1 SGDLS, CDR2 YYNGEE.

The chain uses TRBV7-9 and TRBJ2-7, with a weak D call TRBD1 (5 bases). Per the germline V gene, CDR1 is SEHNR and CDR2 is FQNEAQ (reference sequence). Trimming pared 1 base from V and 5 bases from J, leaving 12 bases between. The CDR3 totals 14 residues. The CDR3 region has the DNA TGTGCCAGCAGCTTAGGGGGCAGGGTCCACGAGCAGTACTTC. Amino acids: CASSLGGRVHEQYF.

The V call is TRBV9, the J call TRBJ2-3; D may be TRBD1 (5 bases). The CDR3 runs 15 residues. V was cut by 0 bases and J by 6 bases, with 14 bases left in between. Per the germline V gene, CDR1 is SGDLS and CDR2 is YYNGEE. The CDR3 DNA follows: TGTGCCAGCAGCGTAGAAGGGGTAGTAATGGATACGCAGTATTTT. Its translation: CASSVEGVVMDTQYF.

The chain combines TRBV27 with TRBJ1-2; TRBD1 aligns across 9 bases. V lost 4 bases to trimming and J lost 7 bases; unmatched junction nucleotides: 7. The CDR3 has 14 amino acids. The germline V gene has CDR1 MNHEY and CDR2 SMNVEV (reference sequence). CDR3 sequence: CASSYTGTGLGYTF. DNA for the CDR3: TGTGCCAGCAGTTATACCGGGACAGGGCTTGGCTACACCTTC.

CDR3 region: CASSFRLAAGELFF. CDR3 DNA: TGCGCCAGCAGCTTTAGGCTAGCGGCGGGGGAGCTGTTTTTT. V gene TRBV5-1 combines with J gene TRBJ2-2; the match to TRBD2 covers 7 bases. The junction had 6 bases not matched to a gene; V was cut back by 2 bases and J by 8 bases. CDR1 and CDR2 from the germline V gene are SGHRS and YFSETQ. The CDR3 totals 14 residues.

This clone appeared a single time. The chain couples TRBV5-1 to TRBJ2-7, with 15 bases matching TRBD2. Germline V lookup: CDR1 SGHRS, CDR2 YFSETQ. V trimming: 2 bases; J trimming: 6 bases; junction bases outside the gene matches: 9. The CDR3 length is 17 residues. CDR3 loop: CASSLGTSGRFVFEQYF. CDR3 coding DNA: TGCGCCAGCAGCTTAGGGACTAGCGGGAGGTTTGTTTTCGAGCAGTACTTC. The full variable domain, its missing parts supplied by reference TRBV5-1 and TRBJ2-7, is KAGVTQTPRYLIKTRGQQVTLSCSPISGHRSVSWYQQTPGQGLQFLFEYFSETQRNKGNFPGRFSGRQFSNSRSEMNVSTLELGDSALYLCASSLGTSGRFVFEQYFGPGTRLTVT.

This chain uses TRBV6-6 with TRBJ1-1, with D unresolved. CDR3 length: 14 amino acids. CDR1 and CDR2 from the germline V gene are MNHNY and SVGAGI (reference sequence). V gave up 5 bases and J gave up 1 base, with 11 bases separating them. In nucleotides, the CDR3 is TGTGCCAGCAGTCCGAAGTTTGGGAACACTGAAGCTTTCTTT. Its translation: CASSPKFGNTEAFF.

The CDR3 reads CASSLGQGSTEAFF. DNA for the CDR3: TGTGCCAGCAGTTTGGGACAGGGGAGCACTGAAGCTTTCTTT. The V call is TRBV27, the J call TRBJ1-1; TRBD1 aligns across 10 bases. The CDR3 runs to 14 residues. With 3 bases clipped from V and 4 bases from J, the junction kept 2 bases outside the gene matches. Germline loops: CDR1 MNHEY, CDR2 SMNVEV (reference sequence).

This clone showed up just once. At the DNA level, this CDR3 is encoded by other sequences in the same sample as well. The chain uses TRBV7-9 and TRBJ2-7, with 7 nucleotides matching TRBD2. V gave up 6 bases and J gave up 3 bases; unmatched junction bases: 2. Per the germline V gene, CDR1 is SEHNR and CDR2 is FQNEAQ (reference sequence). The CDR3 loop spans 12 amino acids. The DNA for the CDR3 is TGTGCCAGCAGGAGCGGGGTCTACGAGCAGTACTTC. It codes for CASRSGVYEQYF.